The 29 T cell receptor beta chains reported below all come from one sample, sequenced in a study of T cell responses to AZD1222 COVID-19 vaccine. Only in-frame clones appear in the TCRdb table, and some are missing; sequencing was by immunoSEQ multiplex PCR. Counted here are roughly 58,000 clones, more than 80% occurring once; the ten biggest clones make up roughly 20%. The sample consisted of peripheral blood, taken on day 0 of MenACWY control vaccination. Source of these receptors: an adult in good health.

This chain uses TRBV15 with TRBJ1-6; D gene uncertain. This CDR3 is built from 16 residues. The V gene lost 3 bases and the J gene lost 7 bases, with 16 bases spanning the gap. Germline values: CDR1 LNHNV, CDR2 YYDKDF (reference sequence). The DNA for the CDR3 is TGTGCCACCAGCAGCAGATTCCGGGCCCAGAATTCACCCCTCCACTTT. Translated, it gives CATSSRFRAQNSPLHF.

The V and J genes are TRBV5-1 and TRBJ2-2, with TRBD2 as a possible D gene (6 bases). CDR1 SGHRS and CDR2 YFSETQ come from the germline V gene. The CDR3 is made up of 17 amino acids. Trimming pared 3 bases from V and 1 base from J, leaving 16 bases between. The CDR3 is CASSSDHGSRNTGELFF. The CDR3 DNA is TGCGCCAGCAGCTCGGACCACGGGAGTCGGAACACCGGGGAGCTGTTTTTT.

Only one count was recorded for this clone. The chain couples TRBV2 to TRBJ2-1; TRBD2 aligns across 8 bases. J gave up 2 bases and V 6 bases, and 3 bases lay outside the gene matches. Germline-derived CDR1 and CDR2 are SNHLY and FYNNEI. The CDR3 length is 14 residues. In DNA form, the CDR3 reads TGTGCCAGCAGGGGGACTAGGACCTACAATGAGCAGTTCTTC. It translates to CASRGTRTYNEQFF. The full variable domain, completed using reference TRBV2 and TRBJ2-1, is EPEVTQTPSHQVTQMGQEVILRCVPISNHLYFYWYRQILGQKVEFLVSFYNNEISEKSEIFDDQFSVERPDGSNFTLKIRSTKLEDSAMYFCASRGTRTYNEQFFGPGTRLTVL.

The V and J genes are TRBV2 and TRBJ2-3; TRBD1 agrees at 9 bases. This CDR3 region has 15 residues. Germline CDR1 reads SNHLY; CDR2 reads FYNNEI. V lost 4 bases, J lost 3 bases, and 5 bases stayed unmatched. The DNA for the CDR3 is TGTGCCAGCAGTGGAGGACAGGGGAGTACAGATACGCAGTATTTT. It codes for CASSGGQGSTDTQYF.

Only one count was recorded for this clone. This chain joins TRBV14 and TRBJ1-4, with a possible D match to TRBD1 (6 bases). The CDR3 contains 15 residues. V was cut by 4 bases and J by 6 bases, with 15 bases left in between. The germline CDR1 and CDR2 sequences are SGHDN and FVKESK. CDR3 sequence reads: CASSPRGQLHEKLFF. The CDR3 region has the DNA TGTGCCAGCAGCCCCAGGGGTCAGCTCCATGAAAAACTGTTTTTT. The whole variable domain, filled in from reference TRBV14 and TRBJ1-4, reads EAGVTQFPSHSVIEKGQTVTLRCDPISGHDNLYWYRRVMGKEIKFLLHFVKESKQDESGMPNNRFLAERTGGTYSTLKVQPAELEDSGVYFCASSPRGQLHEKLFFGSGTQLSVL.

This clone is a singleton in its sample. In DNA, the CDR3 is TGCGCCAGCGGATCCCTAGGGACCGCCCGGACCGGGGAGCTGTTTTTT. This encodes CASGSLGTARTGELFF. The V and J genes are TRBV5-1 and TRBJ2-2; D is tentatively TRBD1 or TRBD2 (5 bases each). Germline CDR1 SGHRS, CDR2 YFSETQ. V gave up 7 bases and J gave up 5 bases, with 21 bases separating them. The CDR3 extends over 16 amino acids.

The V and J genes are TRBV7-2 and TRBJ2-3; 7 bases are shared with TRBD2. CDR1 and CDR2 (germline): SGHTA, FQGNSA. This CDR3 spans 15 amino acids. With 2 bases clipped from V and 3 bases from J, the junction kept 5 bases outside the gene matches. The CDR3 loop reads CASSLSGGRTDTQYF. The CDR3, as DNA: TGTGCCAGCAGCTTATCTGGCGGGAGAACAGATACGCAGTATTTT.

The genes are TRBV6-4 and TRBJ2-5; TRBD2 is a possible D gene (5 bases). CDR1 is MRHNA and CDR2 is SNTAGT in the germline V gene. V shed 1 base and J shed 5 bases, with 17 bases lying between them. The CDR3 runs 16 residues. CDR3 DNA sequence: TGTGCCAGCAGTGACTGGGCCGAGGGCGACGGTGAGACCCAGTACTTC. Encoded protein: CASSDWAEGDGETQYF.

The V call is TRBV3-1 (or the pseudogene TRBV3-2), the J call TRBJ1-3, with D tentatively TRBD1 (5 bases). Trimming took off 0 bases at V and 5 bases at J, with 11 bases between the two ends. Germline V gives CDR1 LGHDT, CDR2 YNNKEL (reference sequence). The CDR3 sequence is 15 residues long. CDR3 loop: CASSQDQGFRNTIYF. The CDR3, as DNA: TGTGCCAGCAGCCAAGATCAGGGTTTTAGAAACACCATATATTTT.

The chain employs TRBV7-2 and TRBJ2-7; unclear D gene. CDR3 length: 13 residues. Trimming removed 4 bases at V and 2 bases at J, with 9 bases between. Germline loops: CDR1 SGHTA, CDR2 FQGNSA. The CDR3 coding sequence is TGTGCCAGCAGCTCTGGACGGGCCTACGAGCAGTACTTC. Its translation: CASSSGRAYEQYF.

The chain is built from TRBV5-1 and TRBJ2-5; D may correspond to TRBD1 or TRBD2 (5 bases each). Germline lookup yields CDR1 SGHRS and CDR2 YFSETQ. V dropped 4 bases and J dropped 2 bases, with 9 bases sitting between them. CDR3 length: 13 residues. CDR3 nucleotides: TGCGCCAGCAGCCCGGGACCACAAGAGACCCAGTACTTC. Translating it yields CASSPGPQETQYF.

This chain uses TRBV5-5 with TRBJ1-1; possible D gene TRBD1, 6 bases. Trimming took 1 base from V and 5 from J, leaving 15 bases between them. The CDR3 length is 15 residues. The germline gives CDR1 SGHKS, CDR2 YYEKEE (reference sequence). CDR3 DNA: TGTGCCAGCAGCTTGCTAAGGGTAGGGGGGACTGAAGCTTTCTTT. Translation: CASSLLRVGGTEAFF.

The V call is TRBV29-1, the J call TRBJ2-7; no clear D. Germline CDR1 SQVTM, CDR2 ANQGSEA. The CDR3 covers 13 residues. The V end was cut by 1 base, the J end by 0 bases, with 7 bases between. CDR3 region: CSVEGVTSYEQYF. CDR3 bases: TGCAGCGTTGAAGGAGTTACCTCCTACGAGCAGTACTTC.

This clone was counted only a few times. The CDR3 DNA reads TGTGCCAGCAGCCGAGGCCAGGGACAGAGCACAGATACGCAGTATTTT. It is translated as CASSRGQGQSTDTQYF. This chain uses TRBV4-2 with TRBJ2-3; 7 nucleotides align to TRBD1. The V and J ends lost 4 bases and 0 bases, in that order; junction bases with no gene match: 7. CDR1 is LGHNA, CDR2 YNFKEQ, per germline. This CDR3 comprises 16 residues.

The chain combines TRBV28 with TRBJ2-1; 8 nucleotides agree with TRBD2. Trimming removed 6 bases from V and 10 bases from J; junction bases left unmatched: 17. The CDR3 is 16 amino acids. Per germline, CDR1 MDHEN and CDR2 SYDVKM. CDR3: CASRPPGLGPRWEQFF. CDR3 nucleotides: TGTGCCAGCAGGCCCCCGGGACTAGGCCCCCGTTGGGAGCAGTTCTTC.

The rearrangement links TRBV28 to TRBJ1-5; TRBD1 agrees at 9 bases. Trimming cost V 9 bases and J 6 bases; bases outside gene matches: 9. Germline V CDR1 and CDR2: MDHEN, SYDVKM. The length of the CDR3 is 14 residues. The CDR3 spells CASKPGQGSQPQHF. The CDR3 nucleotides read TGTGCCAGTAAACCGGGACAGGGCTCTCAGCCCCAGCATTTT.

This clone turned up a few times. CDR3 residues: CASKLAGEYTDTQYF. DNA of the CDR3: TGTGCCAGTAAACTAGCGGGAGAGTATACAGATACGCAGTATTTT. The chain has TRBV19 and TRBJ2-3; TRBD2 matches at 11 bases. CDR1 is LNHDA and CDR2 is SQIVND in the germline V gene (reference sequence). The CDR3 length is 15 residues. J lost 3 bases, V lost 7 bases, and 6 bases had no gene match.

This rearrangement joins TRBV3-1 (or the pseudogene TRBV3-2) to TRBJ2-2, with 8 bases that match TRBD2. Germline CDR1 reads LGHDT; CDR2 reads YNNKEL (reference sequence). CDR3 length equals 17 residues. The V and J ends lost 0 bases and 3 bases, in that order; junction bases with no gene match: 6. The CDR3 region has the DNA TGTGCCAGCAGCCAAGAATGGGCTAGCGGGTACACCGGGGAGCTGTTTTTT. Its translation: CASSQEWASGYTGELFF.

In its sample, this clone was seen a few times. The chain recombines TRBV15 with TRBJ1-5; perhaps TRBD1 as D (5 bases). CDR1 LNHNV and CDR2 YYDKDF come from the germline V gene (reference sequence). Trimming shortened V by 1 base and J by 9 bases, and 10 bases separated the two germline ends. The CDR3 contains 13 residues. CDR3 protein: CATSRAGEAPQHF. DNA of the CDR3: TGTGCCACCAGCAGAGCGGGGGAAGCGCCCCAGCATTTT.

In this sample, this clone turned up once. The rearrangement links TRBV6-2 or TRBV6-3 to TRBJ1-1; D is uncertain. This CDR3 spans 14 amino acids. Looked up from germline, CDR1 is MNHEY and CDR2 is SVGEGT. Trimming took 5 bases from V and 0 from J, leaving 10 bases between them. DNA of the CDR3: TGTGCCAGCAGTCTCCTAGAAGTGAACACTGAAGCTTTCTTT. The encoded protein is CASSLLEVNTEAFF.

The rearrangement joins TRBV6-9 to TRBJ1-5; D possibly corresponds to TRBD1 (5 bases). The CDR3 is 16 amino acids. The germline V and J ends were trimmed by 4 bases and 1 base, with 14 bases remaining between them. Germline V gene sequence: CDR1 MNHGY, CDR2 SVAAGI. DNA of the CDR3: TGTGCCAGCAGTTCCTCCCTTGGGGCCAGCAATCAGCCCCAGCATTTT. This codes for CASSSSLGASNQPQHF.

The rearrangement links TRBV9 to TRBJ2-3, with D maybe TRBD2 (5 bases). This CDR3 region has 15 residues. Germline CDR1 reads SGDLS; CDR2 reads YYNGEE. The V gene lost 0 bases and the J gene lost 1 base, with 9 bases spanning the gap. The CDR3 protein is CASSVGGLGTDTQYF. The CDR3, as DNA: TGTGCCAGCAGCGTAGGTGGACTCGGCACAGATACGCAGTATTTT.

The genes are TRBV27 and TRBJ1-2; D unclear. V shed 8 bases and J shed 2 bases, with 12 bases lying between them. In germline, CDR1 is MNHEY, CDR2 SMNVEV (reference sequence). The CDR3 runs 13 residues. In DNA, the CDR3 is TGTGCCAGCGGCTTTAATACCAACTATGGCTACACCTTC. Translating it yields CASGFNTNYGYTF.

This clone was counted only a few times. The V call is TRBV15, the J call TRBJ2-5, with 8 bases aligning to TRBD1. The germline V gene has CDR1 LNHNV and CDR2 YYDKDF (reference sequence). This CDR3 is built from 17 residues. With V trimmed by 1 base and J by 4 bases, 11 bases remained unmatched. The DNA for the CDR3 is TGTGCCACCAGCAGAGCCTCCGGACAGGGAGTAGGAGAGACCCAGTACTTC. Translating gives CATSRASGQGVGETQYF.

The rearrangement joins TRBV18 to TRBJ1-5, with no clear D. There are 13 residues in the CDR3. The ends were cut back, 4 bases at V and 1 base at J, with 5 bases in the middle. CDR1 is KGHSH, CDR2 LQKENI, per germline. For the CDR3, the DNA is TGTGCCAGCTCACTTGCGAGCAATCAGCCCCAGCATTTT. It is translated as CASSLASNQPQHF.

The chain carries TRBV30 and TRBJ1-2; D unclear. V lost 0 bases and J lost 4, with 12 bases in between. CDR3 length: 14 amino acids. Germline assignment: CDR1 GTSNPN and CDR2 SVGIG (reference sequence). Here the CDR3 reads CAWSVGPAPYGYTF. Here the CDR3 DNA reads TGTGCCTGGAGTGTAGGCCCAGCTCCCTATGGCTACACCTTC.

The V and J genes are TRBV9 and TRBJ2-2, with D possibly being TRBD1 (5 bases). This CDR3 has 14 amino acids. The V and J ends lost 1 base and 7 bases respectively, with 11 bases between them. Germline CDR1 SGDLS, CDR2 YYNGEE. Here the CDR3 DNA reads TGTGCCAGCAGCGTACGCAGGGCTTACGGGGAGCTGTTTTTT. Translated, it gives CASSVRRAYGELFF.

The V gene is TRBV30, the J gene TRBJ1-6; weak D call: TRBD1 (6 bases). V lost 1 base and J 5 bases, leaving 12 bases between the germline ends. The CDR3 consists of 15 residues. From germline, CDR1 is GTSNPN and CDR2 SVGIG (reference sequence). The CDR3 region is CAWSADRLNNSPLHF. The CDR3 nucleotides read TGTGCCTGGAGTGCGGACAGACTGAATAATTCACCCCTCCACTTT.

The V call is TRBV5-1, the J call TRBJ1-4; D perhaps matches TRBD1 (5 bases). CDR1 and CDR2 from the germline V gene are SGHRS and YFSETQ. This CDR3 comprises 14 residues. Trimming removed 4 bases at V and 5 bases at J, with 12 bases between. The CDR3 nucleotides are TGCGCCAGCAGCGTGACTGGGGGAAATGAAAAACTGTTTTTT. Translated: CASSVTGGNEKLFF.